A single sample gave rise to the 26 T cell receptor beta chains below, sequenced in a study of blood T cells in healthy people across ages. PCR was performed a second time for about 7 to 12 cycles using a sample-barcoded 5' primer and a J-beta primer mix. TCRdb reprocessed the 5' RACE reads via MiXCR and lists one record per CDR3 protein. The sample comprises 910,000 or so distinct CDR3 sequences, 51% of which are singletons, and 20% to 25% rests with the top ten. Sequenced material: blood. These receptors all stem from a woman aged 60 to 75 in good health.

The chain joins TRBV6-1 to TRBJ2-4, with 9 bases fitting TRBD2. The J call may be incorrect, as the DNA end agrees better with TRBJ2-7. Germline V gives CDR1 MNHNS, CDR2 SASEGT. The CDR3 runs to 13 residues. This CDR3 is CATQAGGGYEQYF. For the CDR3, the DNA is TGTGCCACTCAAGCGGGAGGAGGCTACGAGCAGTACTTC.

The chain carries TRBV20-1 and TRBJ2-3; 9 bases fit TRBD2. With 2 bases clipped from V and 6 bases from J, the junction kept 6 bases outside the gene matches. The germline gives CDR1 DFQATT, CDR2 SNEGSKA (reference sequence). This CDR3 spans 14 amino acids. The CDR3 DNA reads TGCAGTGCTAGAAGGGCTAGCGGGATGGATACGCAGTATTTT. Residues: CSARRASGMDTQYF.

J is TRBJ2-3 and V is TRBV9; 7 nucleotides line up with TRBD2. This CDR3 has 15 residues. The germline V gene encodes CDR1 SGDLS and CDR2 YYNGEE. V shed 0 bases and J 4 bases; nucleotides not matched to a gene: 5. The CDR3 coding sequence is TGTGCCAGCAGCGTAGGGACTAGACTAGCAGATACGCAGTATTTT. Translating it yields CASSVGTRLADTQYF.

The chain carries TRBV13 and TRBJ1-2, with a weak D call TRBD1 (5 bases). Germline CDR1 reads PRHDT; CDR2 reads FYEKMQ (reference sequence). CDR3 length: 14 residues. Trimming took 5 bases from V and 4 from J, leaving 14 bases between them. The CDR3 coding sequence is TGTGCCAGCAGCCCTCCGCCGGGACCCTATGGCTACACCTTC. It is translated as CASSPPPGPYGYTF.

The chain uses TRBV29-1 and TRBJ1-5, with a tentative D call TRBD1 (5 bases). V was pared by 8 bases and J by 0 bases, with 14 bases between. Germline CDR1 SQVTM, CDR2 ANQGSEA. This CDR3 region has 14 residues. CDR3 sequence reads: CSISDTGSNQPQHF. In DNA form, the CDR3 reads TGCAGCATATCGGACACTGGTAGCAATCAGCCCCAGCATTTT. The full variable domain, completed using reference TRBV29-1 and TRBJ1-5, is SAVISQKPSRDICQRGTSLTIQCQVDSQVTMMFWYRQQPGQSLTLIATANQGSEATYESGFVIDKFPISRPNLTFSTLTVSNMSPEDSSIYLCSISDTGSNQPQHFGDGTRLSIL.

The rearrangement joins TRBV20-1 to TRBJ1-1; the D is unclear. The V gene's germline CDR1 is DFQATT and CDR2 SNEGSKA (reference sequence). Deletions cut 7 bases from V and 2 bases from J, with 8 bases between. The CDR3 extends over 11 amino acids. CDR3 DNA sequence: TGCAGTGTCTGGGTAAACACTGAAGCTTTCTTT. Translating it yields CSVWVNTEAFF.

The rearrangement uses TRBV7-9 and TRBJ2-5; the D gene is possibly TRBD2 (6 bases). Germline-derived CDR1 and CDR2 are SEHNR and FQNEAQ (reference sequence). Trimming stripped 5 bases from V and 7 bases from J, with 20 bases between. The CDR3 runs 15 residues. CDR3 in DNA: TGTGCCAGCAGCCATGACGGGGGAGCCCGGGGGACCCAGTACTTC. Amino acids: CASSHDGGARGTQYF.

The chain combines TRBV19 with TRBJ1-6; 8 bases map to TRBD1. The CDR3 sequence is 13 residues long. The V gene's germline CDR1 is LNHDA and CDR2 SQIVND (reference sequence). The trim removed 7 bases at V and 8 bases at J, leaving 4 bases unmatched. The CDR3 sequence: CASTTGVDSPLHF. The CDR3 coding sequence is TGTGCCAGTACGACAGGGGTGGATTCACCCCTCCACTTT. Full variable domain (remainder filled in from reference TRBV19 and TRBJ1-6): DGGITQSPKYLFRKEGQNVTLSCEQNLNHDAMYWYRQDPGQGLRLIYYSQIVNDFQKGDIAEGYSVSREKKESFPLTVTSAQKNPTAFYLCASTTGVDSPLHFGNGTRLTVT.

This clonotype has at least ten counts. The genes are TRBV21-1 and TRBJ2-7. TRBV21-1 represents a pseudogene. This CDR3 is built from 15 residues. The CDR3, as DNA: TGTGCCAGCTTACTCTGGAAGGGTCTATGGAACGAGCAGTACTTC. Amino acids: CASLLWKGLWNEQYF.

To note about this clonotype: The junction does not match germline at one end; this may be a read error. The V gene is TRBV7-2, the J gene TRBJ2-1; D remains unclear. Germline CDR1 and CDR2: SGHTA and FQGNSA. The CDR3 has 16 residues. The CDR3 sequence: CASSLRLWQTNNGQFF. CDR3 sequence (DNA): TGTGCCAGCAGCTTAAGGTTGTGGCAAACAAACAATGGGCAGTTCTTC. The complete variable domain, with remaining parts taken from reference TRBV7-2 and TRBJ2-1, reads GAGVSQSPSNKVTEKGKDVELRCDPISGHTALYWYRQSLGQGLEFLIYFQGNSAPDKSGLPSDRFSAERTGGSVSTLTIQRTQQEDSAVYLCASSLRLWQTNNGQFFGPGTRLTVL.

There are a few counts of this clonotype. In DNA, the CDR3 is TGTGCCAGCAGCCCCAGGGGTTCCAATCAGCCCCAGCATTTT. Encoded protein: CASSPRGSNQPQHF. This chain uses TRBV12-3 or TRBV12-4 with TRBJ1-5, with D perhaps matching TRBD1 (6 bases). The ends were cut back, 6 bases at V and 3 bases at J, with 12 bases in the middle. The CDR3 consists of 14 residues.

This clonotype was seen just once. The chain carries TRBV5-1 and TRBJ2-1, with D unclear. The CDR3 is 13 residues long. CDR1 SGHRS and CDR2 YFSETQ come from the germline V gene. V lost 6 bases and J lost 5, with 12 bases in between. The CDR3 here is CASTPWGDNEQFF. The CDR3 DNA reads TGCGCCAGCACCCCTTGGGGTGACAATGAGCAGTTCTTC. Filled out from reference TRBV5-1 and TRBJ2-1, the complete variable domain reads KAGVTQTPRYLIKTRGQQVTLSCSPISGHRSVSWYQQTPGQGLQFLFEYFSETQRNKGNFPGRFSGRQFSNSRSEMNVSTLELGDSALYLCASTPWGDNEQFFGPGTRLTVL.

The CDR3 reads CASSFPRATSGANVLTF. Written as DNA, the CDR3 is TGCGCCAGCAGCTTTCCGAGGGCCACCTCTGGGGCCAACGTCCTGACTTTC. The V call is TRBV5-1, the J call TRBJ2-6; D is possibly TRBD2 (5 bases). CDR3 length: 17 amino acids. Germline-derived CDR1 and CDR2 are SGHRS and YFSETQ. V was clipped by 2 bases and J by 0 bases, with 12 bases between them.

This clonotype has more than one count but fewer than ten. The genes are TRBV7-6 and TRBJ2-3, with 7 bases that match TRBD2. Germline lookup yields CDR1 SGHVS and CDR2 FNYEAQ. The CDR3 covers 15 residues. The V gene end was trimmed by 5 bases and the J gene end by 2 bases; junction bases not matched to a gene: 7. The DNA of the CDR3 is TGTGCCAGCAGCCCGCAAGCGGGAACCACAGATACGCAGTATTTT. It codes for CASSPQAGTTDTQYF.

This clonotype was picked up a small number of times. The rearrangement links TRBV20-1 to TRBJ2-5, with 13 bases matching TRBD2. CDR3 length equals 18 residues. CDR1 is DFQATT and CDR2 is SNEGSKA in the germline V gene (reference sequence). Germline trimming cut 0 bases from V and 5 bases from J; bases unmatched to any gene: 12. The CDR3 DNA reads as TGCAGTGCTAGAGATCCCCTCGGACTAGCGGGAGAATATGAGACCCAGTACTTC. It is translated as CSARDPLGLAGEYETQYF.

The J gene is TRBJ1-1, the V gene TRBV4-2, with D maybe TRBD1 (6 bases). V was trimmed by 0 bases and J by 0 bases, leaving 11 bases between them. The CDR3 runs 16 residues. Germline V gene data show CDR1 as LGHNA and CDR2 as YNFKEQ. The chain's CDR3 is CASSQDIGDMNTEAFF. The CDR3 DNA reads TGTGCCAGCAGCCAAGATATTGGGGACATGAACACTGAAGCTTTCTTT.

This chain's CDR3 is CGTRLADGYTF. The CDR3 DNA sequence: TGCGGCACCCGGTTGGCTGATGGCTACACCTTC. This chain links TRBV29-1 with TRBJ1-2; no reliable D call. The germline V gene encodes CDR1 SQVTM and CDR2 ANQGSEA. CDR3 size: 11 residues.

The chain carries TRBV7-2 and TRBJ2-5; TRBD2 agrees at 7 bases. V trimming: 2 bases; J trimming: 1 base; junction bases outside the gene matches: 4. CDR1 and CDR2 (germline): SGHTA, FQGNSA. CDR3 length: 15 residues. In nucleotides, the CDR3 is TGTGCCAGCAGCTTATCGACTAGCCCCCAAGAGACCCAGTACTTC. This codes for CASSLSTSPQETQYF.

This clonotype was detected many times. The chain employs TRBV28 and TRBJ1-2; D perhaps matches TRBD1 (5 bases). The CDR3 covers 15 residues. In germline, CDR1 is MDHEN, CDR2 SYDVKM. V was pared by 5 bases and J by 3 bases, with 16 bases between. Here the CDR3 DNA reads TGTGCCAGCAGTACCTTGGGGGAGGGCCACTATGGCTACACCTTC. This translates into CASSTLGEGHYGYTF.

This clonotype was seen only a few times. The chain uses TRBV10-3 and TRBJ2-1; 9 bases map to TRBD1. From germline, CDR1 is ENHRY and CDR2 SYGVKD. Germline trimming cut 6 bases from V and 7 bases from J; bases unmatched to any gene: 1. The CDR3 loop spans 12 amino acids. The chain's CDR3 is CAISGTGNEQFF. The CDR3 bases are TGTGCCATCAGCGGGACAGGGAATGAGCAGTTCTTC.

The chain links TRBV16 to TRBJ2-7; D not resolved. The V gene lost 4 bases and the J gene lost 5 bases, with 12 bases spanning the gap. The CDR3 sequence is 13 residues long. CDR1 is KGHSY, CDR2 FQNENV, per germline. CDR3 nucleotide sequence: TGTGCCAGCAGCCGACGGTTTGACCACGAGCAGTACTTC. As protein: CASSRRFDHEQYF.

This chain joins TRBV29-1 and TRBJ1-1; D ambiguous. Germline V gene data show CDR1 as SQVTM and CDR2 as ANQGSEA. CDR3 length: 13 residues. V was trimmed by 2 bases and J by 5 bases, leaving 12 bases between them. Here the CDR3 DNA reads TGCAGCGTTGAAAGCACATTAGGGACTGAAGCTTTCTTT. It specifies CSVESTLGTEAFF.

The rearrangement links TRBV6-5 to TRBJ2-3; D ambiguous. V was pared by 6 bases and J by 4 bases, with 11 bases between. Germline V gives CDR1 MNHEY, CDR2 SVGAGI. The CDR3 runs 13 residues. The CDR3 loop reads CASRIGWSDTQYF. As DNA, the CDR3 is TGTGCCAGCAGAATAGGGTGGTCAGATACGCAGTATTTT.

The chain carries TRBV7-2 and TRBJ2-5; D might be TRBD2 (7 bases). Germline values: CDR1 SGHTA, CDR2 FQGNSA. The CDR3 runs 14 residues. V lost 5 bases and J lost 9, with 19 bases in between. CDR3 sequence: CASSVGTTKGAQYF. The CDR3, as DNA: TGTGCCAGCAGCGTAGGGACTACAAAGGGGGCCCAGTACTTC.

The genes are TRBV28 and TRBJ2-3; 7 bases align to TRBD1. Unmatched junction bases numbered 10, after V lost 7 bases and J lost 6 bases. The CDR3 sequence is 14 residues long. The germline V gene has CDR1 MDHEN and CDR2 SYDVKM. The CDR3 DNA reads TGTGCCAGCACCTCAGGGGGTAACACCGATACGCAGTATTTT. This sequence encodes CASTSGGNTDTQYF.

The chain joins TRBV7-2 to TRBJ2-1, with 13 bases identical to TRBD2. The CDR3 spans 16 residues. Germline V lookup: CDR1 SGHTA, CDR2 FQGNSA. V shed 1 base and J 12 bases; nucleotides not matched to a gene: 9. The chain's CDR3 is CASSLELAGGPKGQFF. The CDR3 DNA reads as TGTGCCAGCAGCTTAGAACTAGCGGGAGGGCCAAAGGGGCAGTTCTTC.